A selection of T cell receptor beta chains follows, all from one sample in a study of blood T cell repertoires in COVID-19. Produced via immunoSEQ multiplex PCR; TCRdb's table is partial and in-frame only. The repertoire consists of hundreds of thousands of clones, with about 91% occurring once and the leading ten covering about 5.9%. Input material: peripheral blood. These TCRs come from a woman aged 30 to 39 with COVID-19, enrolled during active disease. Both conserved end residues are part of each CDR3. The order of the fields is D gene, clone size, J gene, V gene, CDR3 protein, CDR3 DNA. D genes are given only for firm matches. The size entry is marked missing in some rows and otherwise reads once, few, many or a size class.

>TRBD1|.|TRBJ2-5|TRBV7-9
CASSLTTGGAETQYF
TGTGCCAGCAGCTTAACAACAGGGGGCGCCGAGACCCAGTACTTC
>TRBD1|.|TRBJ1-4|TRBV4-2
CASSPTGAHRATNEKLFF
TGTGCCAGCAGCCCAACAGGGGCCCACCGTGCAACTAATGAAAAACTGTTTTTT
>TRBD2|.|TRBJ2-1|TRBV4-3
CASSLGGRDNEQFF
TGCGCCAGCAGCCTCGGCGGGAGGGACAATGAGCAGTTCTTC
>.|.|TRBJ1-3|TRBV15
CATSRDVIGGMADTIYF
TGTGCCACCAGCAGAGATGTAATTGGGGGGATGGCGGACACCATATATTTT
>TRBD2|.|TRBJ2-1|TRBV11-2
CASSYKGLAGGRSYNEQFF
TGTGCCAGCAGCTATAAGGGACTAGCAGGGGGGAGGTCCTACAATGAGCAGTTCTTC
>TRBD1|.|TRBJ1-6|TRBV7-9
CATVSGTGRNSPLHF
TGTGCCACCGTGTCCGGGACAGGGCGTAATTCACCCCTCCACTTT
>.|.|TRBJ1-1|TRBV19
CASSISSWVTGEAFF
TGTGCCAGTAGTATTTCTTCCTGGGTAACGGGTGAAGCTTTCTTT
>TRBD1|.|TRBJ1-2|TRBV24-1
CATSDGVTGGRGYTF
TGTGCCACCAGTGATGGTGTAACAGGGGGTCGGGGCTACACCTTC
>.|.|TRBJ1-2|TRBV14
CASSQDRGSRYYGYTF
TGTGCCAGCAGCCAAGATCGAGGCAGCCGATACTATGGCTACACCTTC
>.|.|TRBJ1-1|TRBV5-1
CASSLASGSNTEAFF
TGCGCCAGCAGCTTGGCCTCGGGGTCTAACACTGAAGCTTTCTTT
>TRBD1|.|TRBJ1-1|TRBV4-2
CASSPGQGMNTEAFF
TGTGCCAGCAGCCCTGGACAGGGGATGAACACTGAAGCTTTCTTT
>.|.|TRBJ2-2|TRBV15
CATSRGGDFPTGELFF
TGTGCCACCAGCAGAGGAGGGGACTTTCCTACCGGGGAGCTGTTTTTT
>.|.|TRBJ2-3|TRBV2
CASSNLAPTDTQYF
TGTGCCAGCAGTAACCTAGCCCCCACAGATACGCAGTATTTT
>TRBD2|.|TRBJ2-3|TRBV3-1/TRBV3-2
CASSHRVAGDASTDTQYF
TGTGCCAGCAGCCATCGGGTAGCGGGGGATGCTAGCACAGATACGCAGTATTTT
>TRBD1|.|TRBJ2-1|TRBV29-1
CSAPGQGNHNEQFF
TGCAGCGCCCCGGGACAGGGGAACCACAATGAGCAGTTCTTC
>TRBD2|.|TRBJ2-5|TRBV7-2
CASSLGGTSGGGETQYF
TGTGCCAGCAGCTTAGGAGGGACTAGCGGGGGGGGAGAGACCCAGTACTTC
>.|.|TRBJ1-2|TRBV11-2
CASSSVRVLTGGYTF
TGTGCCAGCAGCTCCGTCAGGGTCCTCACCGGTGGCTACACCTTC
>.|.|TRBJ2-5|TRBV11-2
CASSLGNQETQYF
TGTGCCAGCAGCTTAGGTAACCAAGAGACCCAGTACTTC
>TRBD2|.|TRBJ2-1|TRBV5-1
CASSFLSGSGVNEQFF
TGCGCCAGCAGCTTCCTAAGCGGGAGTGGGGTCAATGAGCAGTTCTTC
>TRBD1|few|TRBJ1-4|TRBV5-1
CASSSDRVYEKLFF
TGCGCCAGCAGCTCGGACAGGGTGTATGAAAAACTGTTTTTT
>.|.|TRBJ1-2|TRBV28
CASSFPGISGYTF
TGTGCCAGCAGTTTCCCAGGGATCAGTGGCTACACCTTC
>TRBD2|.|TRBJ2-5|TRBV2
CASSPGGAGETQYF
TGTGCCAGCAGTCCCGGGGGGGCCGGGGAGACCCAGTACTTC
>.|once|TRBJ2-3|TRBV29-1
CSASVGGDTQYF
TGCAGCGCTTCGGTTGGAGGGGATACGCAGTATTTT
>TRBD2|.|TRBJ2-1|TRBV15
CATSRERGAGYNEQFF
TGTGCCACCAGCAGAGAGCGGGGGGCGGGGTACAATGAGCAGTTCTTC
>TRBD2|.|TRBJ2-3|TRBV5-1
CASSLLAASTDTQYF
TGCGCCAGCAGCTTACTAGCGGCTAGCACAGATACGCAGTATTTT
>TRBD1|.|TRBJ2-3|TRBV5-1
CASSLLNRGTDTQYF
TGCGCCAGCAGCTTACTGAACAGGGGTACAGATACGCAGTATTTT
>.|.|TRBJ1-6|TRBV6-5
CASSSSRQNNSPLHF
TGTGCCAGCAGTTCCTCCCGACAGAATAATTCACCCCTCCACTTT
>.|.|TRBJ1-2|TRBV4-3
CASSQDYEADYGYTF
TGCGCCAGCAGCCAAGACTACGAGGCCGACTATGGCTACACCTTC
>.|.|TRBJ2-3|TRBV29-1
CSAPAAGGWWGAPADTQYF
TGCAGCGCCCCCGCGGCAGGGGGATGGTGGGGGGCCCCGGCAGATACGCAGTATTTT
>.|.|TRBJ2-3|TRBV10-1
CASSVGSGDTDTQYF
TGCGCCAGCAGTGTGGGTAGCGGAGACACAGATACGCAGTATTTT
>TRBD2|.|TRBJ2-7|TRBV4-1
CASSQALAGGSVNEQYF
TGCGCCAGCAGCCAAGCGCTAGCGGGGGGTTCAGTAAACGAGCAGTACTTC
>TRBD1|.|TRBJ1-4|TRBV4-3
CASSQDSGQFGKLFF
TGCGCCAGCAGCCAAGACTCGGGACAGTTCGGGAAACTGTTTTTT
>TRBD2|once|TRBJ2-2|TRBV7-9
CASSPSGGARSRELFF
TGTGCCAGCAGCCCTAGCGGGGGGGCCAGGTCAAGGGAGCTGTTTTTT
>.|.|TRBJ1-4|TRBV27
CASSLSRGRVGTNEKLFF
TGTGCCAGCAGTTTGTCTAGGGGAAGGGTTGGCACTAATGAAAAACTGTTTTTT
>.|.|TRBJ2-3|TRBV11-2
CASSLRGWGTDTQYF
TGTGCCAGCAGCCTCAGGGGATGGGGCACAGATACGCAGTATTTT
>TRBD2|once|TRBJ2-5|TRBV5-1
CASSLVSGGAEETQYF
TGCGCCAGCAGCTTGGTTAGCGGGGGGGCCGAGGAGACCCAGTACTTC
>TRBD1|.|TRBJ2-1|TRBV11-3
CASSLGQGRNEQFF
TGTGCCAGCAGCCTCGGACAGGGTCGCAATGAGCAGTTCTTC
>TRBD2|once|TRBJ2-1|TRBV6-5
CATLGLAGGEGEQFF
TGTGCCACCCTCGGACTAGCGGGAGGGGAAGGTGAGCAGTTCTTC
>TRBD2|.|TRBJ2-7|TRBV9
CASSVTSGGVEQYF
TGTGCCAGCAGCGTCACTAGCGGGGGAGTCGAGCAGTACTTC
>TRBD1|.|TRBJ2-6|TRBV7-9
CASNVPGQGSGANVLTF
TGTGCCAGCAACGTCCCGGGACAGGGCTCCGGGGCCAACGTCCTGACTTTC
>TRBD1|.|TRBJ2-2|TRBV29-1
CSVGTGGLGGELFF
TGCAGCGTCGGGACAGGGGGTCTTGGCGGGGAGCTGTTTTTT
>.|.|TRBJ2-1|TRBV27
CASSLSGAREQFF
TGTGCCAGCAGTTTATCGGGGGCGCGTGAGCAGTTCTTC
>.|.|TRBJ2-5|TRBV24-1
CATSVQGRETQYF
TGTGCCACCAGTGTACAAGGGAGGGAGACCCAGTACTTC
>.|.|TRBJ1-3|TRBV2
CASSEARTTSGNTIYF
TGTGCCAGCAGTGAAGCGAGGACAACCTCTGGAAACACCATATATTTT
>TRBD1|once|TRBJ2-3|TRBV15
CATTSGTASTDTQYF
TGTGCCACCACATCCGGGACAGCTAGCACAGATACGCAGTATTTT